A selection of T cell receptor beta chains follows, all from one sample in a study of Graves' ophthalmopathy and Graves' hyperthyroidism. TCRdb re-analysed the multiplex PCR reads in MiXCR, keeping a single row per CDR3 protein. Of almost 750,000 distinct CDR3 sequences in the sample, about 44% were seen once. What was sequenced was peripheral blood. These receptors were collected from an adult man with Graves' ophthalmopathy. The CDR3 runs from the conserved cysteine through the conserved F or W. A D gene is named only where the DNA matches it firmly. Part of the rows lack a size; the others show once, few, many or a class for expanded clones.

>many|TRBV12-3/TRBV12-4|TRBD1|TRBJ2-5
TGTGCCAGCAGCCAGACAGGGGTGGAGACCCAGTACTTC
CASSQTGVETQYF
>NA|TRBV9|TRBD2|TRBJ2-7
TGTGCCAGCAGTCCCAGTAGCGGGAGCGGCTTTTCCGAGCAGTACTTC
CASSPSSGSGFSEQYF
>NA|TRBV7-8|TRBD2|TRBJ2-7
TGTGCCAGCAGCTTATCCTCCCTGAGACTAGCTGGGAACGAGCAGTACTTC
CASSLSSLRLAGNEQYF
>few|TRBV9|NA|TRBJ2-5
TGTGCCAGCAGTACAGACTCGGCGGAGACCCAGTACTTC
CASSTDSAETQYF
>many|TRBV19|TRBD1|TRBJ1-1
TGTGCCAGTAGCCTCCCGGGACAGGGGAACACTGAAGCTTTCTTT
CASSLPGQGNTEAFF
>many|TRBV2|NA|TRBJ2-5
TGTGCCAGCAGTGATAGACTTTTCACAGAGACCCAGTACTTC
CASSDRLFTETQYF
>NA|TRBV11-2|TRBD1|TRBJ1-2
TGTGCCAGCAGTTACGAAGGGACAGGGACCGTCTATGGCTACACCTTC
CASSYEGTGTVYGYTF
>NA|TRBV19|NA|TRBJ1-1
TGTGCCAGTAGTACAGCGGCGGATCTGGGAAACACTGAAGCTTTCTTT
CASSTAADLGNTEAFF
>many|TRBV13|NA|TRBJ1-6
TGTGCCAGCAGCCCCGGACCCCATTCACCCCTCCACTTT
CASSPGPHSPLHF
>many|TRBV19|TRBD1|TRBJ1-2
TGTGCCAGTAGTCCAGGACAGGGTGGAGGCTACACCTTC
CASSPGQGGGYTF
>NA|TRBV9|TRBD1|TRBJ1-3
TGTGCCAGCAGCCTACTCTTCTTAGGGGGCGATGGAAACACCATATATTTT
CASSLLFLGGDGNTIYF